This TCR beta chain was identified in a study of blood T cell repertoires in COVID-19. About the study: The United States, Italy and Spain were the sources of the acute and convalescent COVID-19 samples. In each case, the material was cDNA or gDNA derived from T cells, B-cell-depleted T cells, or PBMCs.

The CDR3 is 14 residues long. The germline V gene has CDR1 MDHEN and CDR2 SYDVKM. Trimming stripped 5 bases from V and 4 bases from J, with 15 bases between. In the original workflow: Estimates of nucleated cell counts were drawn from the amplification of reference gene primers. The assay was immunoSEQ multiplex PCR, and TCRdb's table has in-frame clones only and misses some. V and J calls and clone size follow that table, whereas D and trimming were derived from the DNA. This table has under 95,000 clones, 70% to 85% appearing once. The source of this sequence is a man aged 55 to 70 with active or convalescent COVID-19. This rearrangement joins TRBV28 to TRBJ2-7; D call uncertain. The sample comprised peripheral blood. The CDR3 region is CASSPGGQLYEQYF. The CDR3 nucleotides are TGTGCCAGCAGTCCCGGTGGTCAACTGTACGAGCAGTACTTC.